These 30 T cell receptor beta chains originate from one sample sequenced in a study of cytomegalovirus exposure and HLA in healthy donors. Both 60 Vbeta primers and 13 Jbeta primers went into the PCR. Profiling relied on immunoSEQ multiplex PCR, and the TCRdb table lists in-frame clones only, not all of them. This table holds 250,000 to 350,000 clones, over 70% found once. The material sequenced was PBMCs. The receptors shown here come from a girl aged 2 to 10 in good health and CMV-seronegative.

CDR3 coding DNA: TGTGCCAGTAGTATGACAGGACCGTCTAGCAATCAGCCCCAGCATTTT. Amino acid sequence: CASSMTGPSSNQPQHF. This rearrangement joins TRBV19 to TRBJ1-5, with a tentative D call TRBD1 (6 bases). The germline V and J ends were trimmed by 3 bases and 0 bases, with 12 bases remaining between them. Germline V gene sequence: CDR1 LNHDA, CDR2 SQIVND (reference sequence). The CDR3 runs 16 residues.

Only one count was recorded for this clone. The chain is built from TRBV7-2 and TRBJ1-3; TRBD1 matches 7 bases. With V trimmed by 0 bases and J by 2 bases, 7 bases remained unmatched. Looked up from germline, CDR1 is SGHTA and CDR2 is FQGNSA. This CDR3 is built from 17 residues. The chain's CDR3 is CASSLAFAGQPGNTIYF. The CDR3 nucleotides read TGTGCCAGCAGCTTAGCTTTTGCGGGACAGCCTGGAAACACCATATATTTT. Full variable domain (missing parts from reference TRBV7-2 and TRBJ1-3): GAGVSQSPSNKVTEKGKDVELRCDPISGHTALYWYRQSLGQGLEFLIYFQGNSAPDKSGLPSDRFSAERTGGSVSTLTIQRTQQEDSAVYLCASSLAFAGQPGNTIYFGEGSWLTVV.

This sequence joins TRBV5-6 and TRBJ1-1; D might be TRBD1 (6 bases). CDR1 is SGHDT, CDR2 YYEEEE, per germline. This CDR3 region has 14 residues. V was cut by 5 bases and J by 4 bases, with 15 bases left in between. In nucleotides, the CDR3 is TGTGCCAGCAGACCTACAGGGTTTAGCACTGAAGCTTTCTTT. It is translated as CASRPTGFSTEAFF.

V is TRBV7-9 and J is TRBJ2-7, with 7 positions matching TRBD2. J gave up 3 bases and V 2 bases, and 19 bases lay outside the gene matches. Germline assignment: CDR1 SEHNR and CDR2 FQNEAQ (reference sequence). The CDR3 extends over 19 amino acids. CDR3 in amino acids: CASSLIRGRAFQTLYEQYF. CDR3 DNA: TGTGCCAGCAGCTTAATACGTGGGAGGGCCTTTCAAACTCTCTACGAGCAGTACTTC.

For this clone: The junction shows a germline mismatch at one end, possibly a read error. This chain joins TRBV2 and TRBJ1-3; D ambiguous. Per germline, CDR1 SNHLY and CDR2 FYNNEI. The CDR3 covers 13 residues. In DNA, the CDR3 is TGTGCCAGCACGGGAAAATACGGGGTTACTCTTCATTTT. Translation: CASTGKYGVTLHF.

This chain links TRBV19 with TRBJ1-5; no reliable D call. V lost 7 bases and J lost 0, with 13 bases in between. Germline assignment: CDR1 LNHDA and CDR2 SQIVND (reference sequence). This CDR3 spans 15 amino acids. In DNA form, the CDR3 reads TGTGCCAGTATTTCCAGATATTATAGCAATCAGCCCCAGCATTTT. Encoded protein: CASISRYYSNQPQHF.

V and J are TRBV28 and TRBJ2-7, with D perhaps matching TRBD1 (5 bases). CDR3 length: 14 residues. Germline V gene lookup returns CDR1 MDHEN and CDR2 SYDVKM. V lost 5 bases and J 2 bases, leaving 13 bases between the germline ends. In nucleotides, the CDR3 is TGTGCCAGCAGTAGGGGTGGGTTGACCTACGAGCAGTACTTC. Translation: CASSRGGLTYEQYF.

For this clone: The junction departs from the called germline gene at one end, perhaps through a read error. The chain is built from TRBV28 and TRBJ1-1; 9 bases fit TRBD1. The CDR3 loop spans 15 amino acids. Germline V lookup: CDR1 MDHEN, CDR2 SYDVKM. The CDR3 loop reads CASSIWGQGNTEAFF. The CDR3 bases are TGTGCCAGCAGTATATGGGGACAGGGGAACACTGAAGCTTTCTTT.

The V gene is TRBV5-8, the J gene TRBJ1-1; 7 positions match TRBD1. Germline-derived CDR1 and CDR2 are SGHTS and YDEGEE. V trimming: 4 bases; J trimming: 0 bases; junction bases outside the gene matches: 9. CDR3 length equals 16 residues. CDR3 protein: CASSHPQGSMNTEAFF. The CDR3, as DNA: TGTGCCAGCAGCCACCCACAGGGGAGCATGAACACTGAAGCTTTCTTT.

The rearrangement joins TRBV7-8 to TRBJ2-3; 8 bases align to TRBD1. Germline V gene lookup returns CDR1 SGHVS and CDR2 FQNEAQ. The CDR3 totals 17 residues. J gave up 4 bases and V 5 bases, and 14 bases lay outside the gene matches. This chain's CDR3 is CASSGRQGLPTPDTQYF. DNA for the CDR3: TGTGCCAGCAGCGGTCGACAGGGGCTCCCCACACCAGATACGCAGTATTTT.

This clone occurred once. V is TRBV28 and J is TRBJ1-1; perhaps TRBD1 as D (6 bases). There are 14 residues in the CDR3. V gave up 5 bases and J gave up 1 base, with 11 bases separating them. Germline-derived CDR1 and CDR2 are MDHEN and SYDVKM. The CDR3 spells CASSPGHKNTEAFF. Written as DNA, the CDR3 is TGTGCCAGCAGTCCGGGACACAAGAACACTGAAGCTTTCTTT.

This CDR3 reads CAISGAVGQGAYNEQFF. The CDR3 DNA sequence: TGTGCCATCAGTGGAGCCGTGGGACAGGGGGCATACAATGAGCAGTTCTTC. The rearrangement joins TRBV10-3 to TRBJ2-1; 12 nucleotides line up with TRBD1. The germline V gene encodes CDR1 ENHRY and CDR2 SYGVKD. The J segment lost 4 bases and the V segment lost 4 bases, leaving 8 bases of the junction unmatched. The CDR3 loop spans 17 amino acids.

This clone has more than one count but fewer than ten. CDR3 coding DNA: TGTGCCAGTAGTATCGGACAGGGGGTCTACGAGCAGTACTTC. Its protein product is CASSIGQGVYEQYF. The chain recombines TRBV19 with TRBJ2-7, with 10 bases lining up with TRBD1. J lost 3 bases, V lost 3 bases, and 2 bases had no gene match. There are 14 residues in the CDR3. CDR1 is LNHDA and CDR2 is SQIVND in the germline V gene (reference sequence).

This clone was detected only once. At one of its ends the junction is not consistent with the germline gene, which may arise from a read error. The V gene is TRBV7-9, the J gene TRBJ1-4, with 7 bases aligning to TRBD1. This CDR3 contains 15 residues. Germline CDR1 reads SEHNR; CDR2 reads FQNEAQ (reference sequence). CDR3 sequence: CSSSTSGTEGTKLFF. Here the CDR3 DNA reads TGTTCCAGCAGCACGTCCGGGACAGAGGGTACGAAGCTGTTTTTT.

This chain connects TRBV18 to TRBJ2-7; D is perhaps TRBD2 (5 bases). The CDR3 extends over 12 amino acids. Trimming took 3 bases from V and 7 from J, leaving 10 bases between them. Germline V lookup: CDR1 KGHSH, CDR2 LQKENI. DNA for the CDR3: TGTGCCAGCTCACCGGTCGGGAAAGAGCAGTACTTC. It translates to CASSPVGKEQYF.

This clone was detected only a few times. The chain carries TRBV11-2 and TRBJ2-1; possible D gene TRBD2, 6 bases. From germline, CDR1 is SGHAT and CDR2 FQNNGV. This CDR3 is built from 17 residues. The ends were cut back, 3 bases at V and 5 bases at J, with 20 bases in the middle. CDR3 protein: CASSFGPGLHSNNEQFF. The CDR3, as DNA: TGTGCCAGCAGCTTTGGGCCGGGACTTCACTCGAACAATGAGCAGTTCTTC.

The genes are TRBV19 and TRBJ1-1; D possibly corresponds to TRBD1 (5 bases). The CDR3 consists of 14 residues. CDR1 and CDR2 from the germline V gene are LNHDA and SQIVND (reference sequence). V lost 3 bases and J lost 1, with 9 bases in between. The CDR3, as DNA: TGTGCCAGTAGTATGAGCGGGGGGAACACTGAAGCTTTCTTT. It codes for CASSMSGGNTEAFF.

The V call is TRBV28, the J call TRBJ2-2; 9 bases are a match to TRBD2. The CDR3 totals 16 residues. Germline CDR1 reads MDHEN; CDR2 reads SYDVKM. V shed 5 bases, J shed 8 bases, and the junction held 12 bases outside the gene matches. The CDR3 loop reads CASSPPSGRRLGELFF. CDR3 DNA sequence: TGTGCCAGCAGTCCACCGAGCGGGAGGAGGTTGGGGGAGCTGTTTTTT.

V gene TRBV18 combines with J gene TRBJ2-7; 8 positions agree with TRBD2. The germline V gene has CDR1 KGHSH and CDR2 LQKENI. The CDR3 is made up of 16 amino acids. V was pared by 2 bases and J by 4 bases, with 10 bases of the junction left unmatched. The chain's CDR3 is CASSPSGTGGPYEQYF. CDR3 sequence (DNA): TGTGCCAGCTCACCATCCGGAACGGGGGGGCCGTACGAGCAGTACTTC. Filled out from reference TRBV18 and TRBJ2-7, the complete variable domain reads NAGVMQNPRHLVRRRGQEARLRCSPMKGHSHVYWYRQLPEEGLKFMVYLQKENIIDESGMPKERFSAEFPKEGPSILRIQQVVRGDSAAYFCASSPSGTGGPYEQYFGPGTRLTVT.

The chain couples TRBV28 to TRBJ2-3; D possibly corresponds to TRBD1 (5 bases). The germline V and J ends were trimmed by 6 bases and 1 base, with 17 bases remaining between them. The CDR3 has 16 amino acids. Germline CDR1 and CDR2: MDHEN and SYDVKM. CDR3 sequence (DNA): TGTGCCAGCAGCCGTCAGGCAGGGTCGGGCACAGATACGCAGTATTTT. Translation gives CASSRQAGSGTDTQYF. Full variable domain (outside the CDR3, taken from reference TRBV28 and TRBJ2-3): DVKVTQSSRYLVKRTGEKVFLECVQDMDHENMFWYRQDPGLGLRLIYFSYDVKMKEKGDIPEGYSVSREKKERFSLILESASTNQTSMYLCASSRQAGSGTDTQYFGPGTRLTVL.

The chain couples TRBV30 to TRBJ2-1; D may be TRBD2 (5 bases). This CDR3 comprises 13 residues. The germline gives CDR1 GTSNPN, CDR2 SVGIG (reference sequence). Trimming removed 4 bases at V and 7 bases at J, with 14 bases between. Written as DNA, the CDR3 is TGTGCCTGGAATTCCGGGGTTGGGAATGAGCAGTTCTTC. Translated: CAWNSGVGNEQFF.

The chain couples TRBV30 to TRBJ2-1; 10 nucleotides line up with TRBD2. With V trimmed by 1 base and J by 9 bases, 9 bases remained unmatched. The CDR3 has 15 amino acids. Germline V gene sequence: CDR1 GTSNPN, CDR2 SVGIG (reference sequence). This chain's CDR3 is CAWSAMLAGAFEQFF. The CDR3 DNA follows: TGTGCCTGGAGTGCTATGCTAGCGGGAGCGTTTGAGCAGTTCTTC.

The rearrangement links TRBV5-1 to TRBJ2-3; TRBD2 agrees at 10 bases. There are 15 residues in the CDR3. V lost 4 bases and J lost 3; bases outside the gene matches: 5. The germline gives CDR1 SGHRS, CDR2 YFSETQ. CDR3 sequence: CASSPGTSETDTQYF. DNA of the CDR3: TGCGCCAGCAGCCCCGGGACTAGCGAGACAGATACGCAGTATTTT.

The CDR3 loop reads CASSTPGLAGVEQYF. DNA of the CDR3: TGTGCCAGCAGTACGCCGGGACTAGCGGGAGTCGAGCAGTACTTC. The V gene is TRBV27, the J gene TRBJ2-7; 14 bases fit TRBD2. Losses at the gene ends were 5 bases for V and 6 bases for J; bases not matched to a gene: 6. Germline CDR1 and CDR2: MNHEY and SMNVEV (reference sequence). This CDR3 is 15 amino acids long.

J is TRBJ2-7 and V is TRBV21-1; the DNA was not used to check the table's D call, TRBD2. TRBV21-1 is a known pseudogene. This CDR3 region has 15 residues. The CDR3 nucleotides read TGTGCCAGCAGCAGAACTAGCGGGAGTAGCTACGAGCAGTACTTC. Its protein is CASSRTSGSSYEQYF.

The rearrangement links TRBV4-2 to TRBJ2-7, with TRBD2 identical over 10 bases. The CDR3 is 17 amino acids. V lost 3 bases and J lost 0; bases outside the gene matches: 8. Germline V gene lookup returns CDR1 LGHNA and CDR2 YNFKEQ. The CDR3 DNA is TGTGCCAGCAGCCAGAGCGGGAGGGCCTCAAGCTCCTACGAGCAGTACTTC. It is translated as CASSQSGRASSSYEQYF.

The V call is TRBV5-6, the J call TRBJ1-1; TRBD1 matches at 10 bases. The V segment lost 4 bases and the J segment 5 bases; nucleotides outside the gene matches: 11. Looked up from germline, CDR1 is SGHDT and CDR2 is YYEEEE. This CDR3 has 16 residues. CDR3 in amino acids: CASSRSPGQGWTEAFF. CDR3 in DNA: TGTGCCAGCAGCCGTTCACCGGGACAGGGGTGGACTGAAGCTTTCTTT.

The chain combines TRBV19 with TRBJ1-2; D possibly corresponds to TRBD1 (6 bases). Germline V lookup: CDR1 LNHDA, CDR2 SQIVND (reference sequence). There are 12 residues in the CDR3. Trimming took 10 bases from V and 4 from J, leaving 13 bases between them. The DNA for the CDR3 is TGTGCCATTTCGACAGGTTTCTATGGCTACACCTTC. Translated, it gives CAISTGFYGYTF.

V gene TRBV6-1 combines with J gene TRBJ2-7; the D is unclear. V lost 7 bases to trimming and J lost 0 bases, with 7 bases between them. Germline CDR1 reads MNHNS; CDR2 reads SASEGT. The CDR3 spans 12 residues. The CDR3 loop reads CASTLTSYEQYF. The CDR3 nucleotides are TGTGCCAGCACCCTAACCTCCTACGAGCAGTACTTC.

This chain connects TRBV28 to TRBJ2-4, with 8 positions matching TRBD2. V lost 6 bases to trimming and J lost 11 bases; unmatched junction nucleotides: 12. The CDR3 contains 14 residues. Germline V lookup: CDR1 MDHEN, CDR2 SYDVKM. The CDR3 DNA follows: TGTGCCAGCAGAAAGACTAGCGAGTTAGGCCTTCAGTACTTC. Protein: CASRKTSELGLQYF.